This T cell receptor (beta chain) was profiled in a study of regulatory T cells in long-lasting Graves disease. With iRepertoire HTBI primers and Arm-PCR of CDR3 regions, TCR beta libraries were built. TCRdb reprocessed the multiplex PCR reads with MiXCR, giving one entry per CDR3 protein. This table has hundreds of thousands of distinct CDR3 sequences, 15% to 20% appearing once. Time point indicated: newly diagnosed GD, antithyroid drugs for less than 3 months. Following extraction of RNA from PBMCs, that RNA was used to make the TCR library. This CDR3 region has 13 residues. The V gene's germline CDR1 is MDHEN and CDR2 SYDVKM. With 4 bases removed from V and 7 bases from J, the gap between germline ends came to 11 bases. This clonotype was detected many times. This same sample was also taken into another study, of T cells in Graves' hyperthyroidism and ophthalmopathy.

Sequenced here: peripheral blood mononuclear cells (PBMCs), sampled at new diagnosis, from a patient treated with antithyroid drugs. This clonotype originated in a young woman with Graves disease. The V and J genes are TRBV28 and TRBJ1-5, with a tentative D call TRBD1 (5 bases). CDR3 sequence: CASSSSTGQPQHF. Written as DNA, the CDR3 is TGTGCCAGCAGTTCCTCTACAGGACAGCCCCAGCATTTT.